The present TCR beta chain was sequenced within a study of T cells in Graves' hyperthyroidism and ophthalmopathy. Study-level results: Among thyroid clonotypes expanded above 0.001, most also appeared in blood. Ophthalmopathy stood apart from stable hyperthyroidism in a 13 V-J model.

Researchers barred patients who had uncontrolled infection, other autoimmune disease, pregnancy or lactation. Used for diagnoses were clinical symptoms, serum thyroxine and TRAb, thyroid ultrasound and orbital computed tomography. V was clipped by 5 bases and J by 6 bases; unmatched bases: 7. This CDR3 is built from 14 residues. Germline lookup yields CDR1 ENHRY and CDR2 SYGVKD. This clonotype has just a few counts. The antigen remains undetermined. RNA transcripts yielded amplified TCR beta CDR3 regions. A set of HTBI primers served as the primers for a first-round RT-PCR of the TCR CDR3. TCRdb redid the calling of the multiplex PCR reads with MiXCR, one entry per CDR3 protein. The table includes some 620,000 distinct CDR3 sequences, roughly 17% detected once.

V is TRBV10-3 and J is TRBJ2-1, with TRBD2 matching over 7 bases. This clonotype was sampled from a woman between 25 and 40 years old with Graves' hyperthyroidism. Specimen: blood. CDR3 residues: CAISRRGGSNEQFF. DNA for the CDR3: TGTGCCATCAGTAGGAGGGGAGGGAGCAATGAGCAGTTCTTC.